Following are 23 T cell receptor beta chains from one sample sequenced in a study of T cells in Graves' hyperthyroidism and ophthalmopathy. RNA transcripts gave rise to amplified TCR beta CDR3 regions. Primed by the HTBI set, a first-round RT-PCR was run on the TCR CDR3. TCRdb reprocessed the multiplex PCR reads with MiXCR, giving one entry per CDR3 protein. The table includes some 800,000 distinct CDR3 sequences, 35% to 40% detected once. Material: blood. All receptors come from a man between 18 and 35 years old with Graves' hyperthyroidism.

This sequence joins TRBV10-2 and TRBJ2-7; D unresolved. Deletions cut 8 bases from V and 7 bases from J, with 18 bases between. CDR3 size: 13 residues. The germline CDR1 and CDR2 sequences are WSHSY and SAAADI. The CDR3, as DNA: TGCGCCAGCTTTGCGAGTACCAACAATGAGCAGTACTTC. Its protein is CASFASTNNEQYF.

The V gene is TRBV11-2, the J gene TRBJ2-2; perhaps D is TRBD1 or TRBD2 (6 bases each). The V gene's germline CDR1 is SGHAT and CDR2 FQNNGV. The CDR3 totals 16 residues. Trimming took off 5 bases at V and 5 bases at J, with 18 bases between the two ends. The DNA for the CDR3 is TGTGCCAGCAGCCCCTGGGACAAAGGGAGGACCGGGGAGCTGTTTTTT. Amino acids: CASSPWDKGRTGELFF.

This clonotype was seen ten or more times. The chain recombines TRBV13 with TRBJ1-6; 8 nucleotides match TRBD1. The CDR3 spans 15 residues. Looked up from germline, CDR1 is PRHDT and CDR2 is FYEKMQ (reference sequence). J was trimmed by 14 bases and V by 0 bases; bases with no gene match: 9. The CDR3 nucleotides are TGTGCCAGCAGCTTAGGCCTGGCAGGGGGCGAATCCCTCCACTTT. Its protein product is CASSLGLAGGESLHF. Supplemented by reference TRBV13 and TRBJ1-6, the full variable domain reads AAGVIQSPRHLIKEKRETATLKCYPIPRHDTVYWYQQGPGQDPQFLISFYEKMQSDKGSIPDRFSAQQFSDYHSELNMSSLELGDSALYFCASSLGLAGGESLHFGNGTRLTVT.

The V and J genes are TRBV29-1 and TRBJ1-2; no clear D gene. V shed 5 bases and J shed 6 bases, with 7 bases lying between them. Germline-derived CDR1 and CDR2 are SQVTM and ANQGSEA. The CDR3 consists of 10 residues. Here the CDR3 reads CSVMGDGYTF. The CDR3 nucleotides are TGCAGCGTTATGGGTGATGGCTACACCTTC.

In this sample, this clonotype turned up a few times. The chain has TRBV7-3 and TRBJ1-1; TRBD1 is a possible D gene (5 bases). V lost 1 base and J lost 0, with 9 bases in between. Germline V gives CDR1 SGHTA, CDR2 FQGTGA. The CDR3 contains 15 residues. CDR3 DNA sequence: TGTGCCAGCAGCTTAAGCGGGGGTCTGAACACTGAAGCTTTCTTT. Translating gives CASSLSGGLNTEAFF.

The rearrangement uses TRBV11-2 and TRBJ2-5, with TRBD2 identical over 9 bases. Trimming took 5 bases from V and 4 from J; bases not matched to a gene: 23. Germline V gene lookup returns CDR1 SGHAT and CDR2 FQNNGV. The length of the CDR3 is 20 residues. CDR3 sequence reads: CASSHSVPGLAEPPPETQYF. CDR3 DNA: TGTGCCAGCAGCCACTCAGTCCCGGGACTAGCCGAACCTCCTCCAGAGACCCAGTACTTC.

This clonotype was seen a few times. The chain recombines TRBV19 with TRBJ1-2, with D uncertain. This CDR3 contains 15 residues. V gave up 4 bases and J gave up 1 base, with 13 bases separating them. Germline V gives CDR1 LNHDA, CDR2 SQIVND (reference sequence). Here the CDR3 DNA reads TGTGCCAGTAGTAGTGGCTTGACCATTAACTATGGCTACACCTTC. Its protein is CASSSGLTINYGYTF.

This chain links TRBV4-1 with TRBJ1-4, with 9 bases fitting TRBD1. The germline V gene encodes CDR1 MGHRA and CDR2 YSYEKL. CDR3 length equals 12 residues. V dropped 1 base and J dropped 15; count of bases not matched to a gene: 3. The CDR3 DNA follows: TGCGCCAGCAGCCAAGGGGACAGGGAGGTGTTTTTT. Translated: CASSQGDREVFF.

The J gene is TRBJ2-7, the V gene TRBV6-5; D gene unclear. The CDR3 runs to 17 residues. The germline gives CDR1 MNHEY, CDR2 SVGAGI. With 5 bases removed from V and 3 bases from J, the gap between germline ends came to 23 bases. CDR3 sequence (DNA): TGTGCCAGCAGTGCTCACACCGACACAAACGCCCTCTACGAGCAGTACTTC. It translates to CASSAHTDTNALYEQYF.

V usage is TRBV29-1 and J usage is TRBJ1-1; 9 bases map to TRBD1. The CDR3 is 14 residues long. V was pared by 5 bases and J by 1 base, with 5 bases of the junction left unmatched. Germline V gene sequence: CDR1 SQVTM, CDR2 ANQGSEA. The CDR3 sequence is CSVTGTGWNTEAFF. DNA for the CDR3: TGCAGCGTTACCGGGACAGGGTGGAACACTGAAGCTTTCTTT.

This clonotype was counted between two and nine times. CDR3 sequence reads: CASRIPEETQYF. CDR3 nucleotides: TGCGCCAGCCGCATACCAGAAGAGACCCAGTACTTC. The chain links TRBV5-1 to TRBJ2-5; no reliable D call. The CDR3 has 12 residues. V lost 7 bases and J lost 3, with 10 bases in between. CDR1 SGHRS and CDR2 YFSETQ come from the germline V gene. Based on the CDR3 plus reference TRBV5-1 and TRBJ2-5, the full variable domain is KAGVTQTPRYLIKTRGQQVTLSCSPISGHRSVSWYQQTPGQGLQFLFEYFSETQRNKGNFPGRFSGRQFSNSRSEMNVSTLELGDSALYLCASRIPEETQYFGPGTRLLVL.

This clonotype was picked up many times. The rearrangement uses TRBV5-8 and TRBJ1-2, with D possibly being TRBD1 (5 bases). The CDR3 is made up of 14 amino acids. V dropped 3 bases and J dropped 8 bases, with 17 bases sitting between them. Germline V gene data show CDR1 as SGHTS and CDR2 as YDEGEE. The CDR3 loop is CASSSGTELWGYTF. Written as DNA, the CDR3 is TGTGCCAGCAGCTCCGGGACGGAATTATGGGGCTACACCTTC.

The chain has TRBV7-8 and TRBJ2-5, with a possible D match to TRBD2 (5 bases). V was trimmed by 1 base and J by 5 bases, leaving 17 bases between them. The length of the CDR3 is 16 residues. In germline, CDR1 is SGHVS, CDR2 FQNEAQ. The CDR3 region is CASSLDSGSYEETQYF. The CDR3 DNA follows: TGTGCCAGCAGCTTAGATTCGGGGAGCTACGAGGAGACCCAGTACTTC.

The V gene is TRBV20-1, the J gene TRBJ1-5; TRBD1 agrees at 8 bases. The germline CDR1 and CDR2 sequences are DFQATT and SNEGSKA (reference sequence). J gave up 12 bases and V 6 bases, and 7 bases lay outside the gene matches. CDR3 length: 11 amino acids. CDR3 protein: CSAREDRVQHF. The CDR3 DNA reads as TGCAGTGCGCGCGAGGACAGGGTCCAGCATTTT.

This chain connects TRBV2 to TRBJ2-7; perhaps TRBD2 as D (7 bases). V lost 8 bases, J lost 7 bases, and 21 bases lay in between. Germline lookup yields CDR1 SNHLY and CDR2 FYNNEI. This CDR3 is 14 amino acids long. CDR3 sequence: CASFQEGGSGEQYF. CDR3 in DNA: TGTGCCAGCTTTCAAGAGGGGGGGTCCGGGGAGCAGTACTTC.

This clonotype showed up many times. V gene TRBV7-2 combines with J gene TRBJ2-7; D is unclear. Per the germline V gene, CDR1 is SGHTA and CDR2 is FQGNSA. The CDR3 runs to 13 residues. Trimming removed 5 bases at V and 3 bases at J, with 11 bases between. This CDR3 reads CASSQPDRYEQYF. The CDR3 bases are TGTGCCAGCAGCCAACCGGATCGCTACGAGCAGTACTTC.

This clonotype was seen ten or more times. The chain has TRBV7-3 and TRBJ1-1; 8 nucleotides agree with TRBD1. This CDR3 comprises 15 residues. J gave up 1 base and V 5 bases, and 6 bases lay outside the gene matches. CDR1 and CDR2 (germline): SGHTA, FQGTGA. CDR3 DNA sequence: TGTGCCAGCAGCCCCACAGGGGGGTCGAACACTGAAGCTTTCTTT. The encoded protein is CASSPTGGSNTEAFF.

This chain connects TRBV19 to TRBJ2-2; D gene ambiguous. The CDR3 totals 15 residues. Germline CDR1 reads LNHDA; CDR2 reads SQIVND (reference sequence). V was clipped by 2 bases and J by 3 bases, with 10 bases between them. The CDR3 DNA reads TGTGCCAGTAGTATATTCCTGGCAGACACCGGGGAGCTGTTTTTT. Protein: CASSIFLADTGELFF.

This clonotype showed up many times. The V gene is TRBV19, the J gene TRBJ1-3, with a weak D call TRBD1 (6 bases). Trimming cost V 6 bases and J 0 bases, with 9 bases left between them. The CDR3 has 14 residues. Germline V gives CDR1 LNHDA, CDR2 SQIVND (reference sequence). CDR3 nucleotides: TGTGCCAGTAGATCGGACAGCTCTGGAAACACCATATATTTT. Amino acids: CASRSDSSGNTIYF.

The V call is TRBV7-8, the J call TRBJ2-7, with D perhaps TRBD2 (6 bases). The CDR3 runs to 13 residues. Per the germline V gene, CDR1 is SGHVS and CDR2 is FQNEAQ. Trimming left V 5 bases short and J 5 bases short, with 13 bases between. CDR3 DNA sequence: TGTGCCAGCAGCACTCGAACGGGGGACGAGCAGTACTTC. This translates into CASSTRTGDEQYF. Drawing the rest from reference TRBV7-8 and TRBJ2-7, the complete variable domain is GAGVSQSPRYKVAKRGQDVALRCDPISGHVSLFWYQQALGQGPEFLTYFQNEAQLDKSGLPSDRFFAERPEGSVSTLKIQRTQQEDSAVYLCASSTRTGDEQYFGPGTRLTVT.

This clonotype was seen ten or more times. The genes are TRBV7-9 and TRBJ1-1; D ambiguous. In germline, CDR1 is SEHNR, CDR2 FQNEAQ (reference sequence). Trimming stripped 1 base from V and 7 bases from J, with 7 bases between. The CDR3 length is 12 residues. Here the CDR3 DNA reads TGTGCCAGCAGCTTAGAAATCGTTGAAGCTTTCTTT. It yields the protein CASSLEIVEAFF.

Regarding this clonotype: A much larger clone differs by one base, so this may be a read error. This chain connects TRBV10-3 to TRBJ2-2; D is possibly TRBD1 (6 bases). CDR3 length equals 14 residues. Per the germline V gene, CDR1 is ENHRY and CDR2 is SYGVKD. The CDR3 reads CASSEDSYTGELFF. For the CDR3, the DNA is TGTGCCAGCAGTGAGGACAGTTACACCGGGGAGCTGTTTTTT.

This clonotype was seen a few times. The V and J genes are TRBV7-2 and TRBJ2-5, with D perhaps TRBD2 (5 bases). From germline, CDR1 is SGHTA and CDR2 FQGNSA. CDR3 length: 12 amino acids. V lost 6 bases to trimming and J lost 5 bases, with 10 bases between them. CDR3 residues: CASSWRQETQYF. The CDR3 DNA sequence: TGTGCCAGCAGTTGGAGGCAGGAGACCCAGTACTTC.